This T cell receptor beta chain came from a study of blood T cells in healthy people across ages. Background on the study: The capture of about one barcoded beta molecule per two T cells was achieved by template switching. Study results and caveats: Any conclusive comparison of naive versus antigen-experienced cells was prevented by using unsorted PBMCs.

This clonotype showed up just a few times. Its cognate antigen is unknown. From germline, CDR1 is SQVTM and CDR2 ANQGSEA. J lost 4 bases, V lost 7 bases, and 8 bases had no gene match. The CDR3 is 13 residues long. Researchers report isolating at least 6.5 million PBMCs per sample. Next came a second PCR, run for roughly 6 to 11 cycles, which used a sample-barcoded 5' primer along with a J-beta primer mix. In TCRdb, the 5' RACE reads were re-called with MiXCR into one record per CDR3 protein. The data contain hundreds of thousands of distinct CDR3 sequences, more than 50% of them seen just once; the ten biggest clones take up roughly 24%.

The J gene is TRBJ2-7, the V gene TRBV29-1, with 9 bases matching TRBD1. The sample taken for sequencing was blood. This clonotype was sampled from a man aged 35-49 years in good health. The DNA for the CDR3 is TGCAGCGCAAGGACAGGGGTGTTATACGAGCAGTACTTC. It encodes CSARTGVLYEQYF.